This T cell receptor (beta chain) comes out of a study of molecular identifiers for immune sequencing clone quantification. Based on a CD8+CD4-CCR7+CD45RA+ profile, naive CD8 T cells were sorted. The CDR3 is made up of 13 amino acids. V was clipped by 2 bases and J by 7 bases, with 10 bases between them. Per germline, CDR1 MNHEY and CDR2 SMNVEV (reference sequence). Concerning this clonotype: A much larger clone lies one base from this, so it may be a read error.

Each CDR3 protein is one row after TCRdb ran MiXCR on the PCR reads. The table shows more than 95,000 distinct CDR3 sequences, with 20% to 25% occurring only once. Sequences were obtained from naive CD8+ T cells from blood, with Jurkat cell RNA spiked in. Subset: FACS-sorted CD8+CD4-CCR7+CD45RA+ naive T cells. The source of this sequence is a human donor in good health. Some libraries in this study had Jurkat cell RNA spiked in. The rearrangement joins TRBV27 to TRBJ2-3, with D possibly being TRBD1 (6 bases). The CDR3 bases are TGTGCCAGCAGTTTAAGTGGACAGCATACGCAGTATTTT. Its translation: CASSLSGQHTQYF.